The clone carrying this T cell receptor beta chain was counted a few times. Amplification used 60 Vbeta primers and 13 Jbeta primers. Only in-frame clones appear in the TCRdb table, and some are missing; sequencing was by immunoSEQ multiplex PCR. This sample has around 150,000 clones, with roughly 8.8% found just once. The entry originates in a study of cytomegalovirus exposure and HLA in healthy donors. There are 16 residues in the CDR3. After removal of 3 bases from V and 4 bases from J, the junction contained 9 bases not matched to a gene. The germline V gene has CDR1 SGHVS and CDR2 FNYEAQ. The chain has TRBV7-6 and TRBJ1-2; TRBD1 matches at 9 bases. The sample comprised PBMCs. This clonotype originated in a woman in her thirties or forties in good health and CMV-seropositive. This CDR3 is CASSLFTGGEGYGYTF. The CDR3 DNA follows: TGTGCCAGCAGCTTGTTTACAGGGGGCGAGGGCTATGGCTACACCTTC.